This section outlines one TCR beta chain sequence together with its context. Its antigen is still unknown. The data are from a study of cytomegalovirus exposure and HLA in healthy donors. Overall study results and limits: Among TCR beta chains of equal frequency, HLA-associated ones were more clonally expanded in a later analysis. The authors judged a highly shared variant cluster likely a sequencing artifact.

Primers for the PCR totalled 60 Vbeta and 13 Jbeta. Only in-frame clones appear in the TCRdb table, and some are missing; sequencing was by immunoSEQ multiplex PCR. The top ten clones hold more than 2.5% of a sample with fewer than 95,000 clones, around 75% of them seen once. CDR1 is KGHSH and CDR2 is LQKENI in the germline V gene. This CDR3 is 14 amino acids long. Trimming removed 4 bases at V and 7 bases at J, with 14 bases between. The chain links TRBV18 to TRBJ2-1, with unresolved D. The clonotype comes from a man aged 40-50 years in good health and CMV-seronegative. Material: PBMCs. CDR3 residues: CASSRAGQWNEQFF. In DNA, the CDR3 is TGTGCCAGCTCACGGGCAGGCCAATGGAATGAGCAGTTCTTC.